The clone carrying this T cell receptor beta chain was counted a few times. Antigen specificity is unknown. The V gene's germline CDR1 is SGHDN and CDR2 FVKESK. The CDR3 sequence is 15 residues long. V lost 7 bases, J lost 9 bases, and 24 bases lay in between. Diagnoses were established using clinical symptoms, serum thyroxine and TRAb, thyroid ultrasound and orbital computed tomography. The PBMCs had their origin in 10 ml of fresh peripheral blood. This entry belongs to a study of T cells in Graves' hyperthyroidism and ophthalmopathy. Whole-study context: Peripheral blood samples were taken at initial diagnosis, prior to any treatment. Regarding the study as a whole: Blood shared most expanded thyroid clonotypes above 0.001.

TCR beta CDR3 regions were amplified from RNA. The primer set for the first-round RT-PCR of the TCR CDR3 was HTBI. TCRdb used MiXCR to reprocess the multiplex PCR reads, holding one entry per CDR3 protein. The profile shows more than 450,000 distinct CDR3 sequences, around 20% of them singletons. The chain is built from TRBV14 and TRBJ2-5; the D is unclear. The TCR sequence derives from a man aged 35-49 years with Graves' ophthalmopathy. The specimen sequenced was blood. CDR3 coding DNA: TGTGCCAGCACCCCCTGGAGCGATCTAAAAGCAGCCCAGTACTTC. Its protein product is CASTPWSDLKAAQYF.